This T cell receptor (beta chain) stems from a study of identifying expanded T cells in peripheral blood. The CDR3 runs 15 residues. V was cut by 3 bases and J by 5 bases, with 13 bases left in between. The germline CDR1 and CDR2 sequences are KGHSH and LQKENI. Clones were sequenced by immunoSEQ multiplex PCR, and TCRdb holds only the in-frame ones, with some missing. The repertoire holds about 86,000 clones, around 83% seen once, with less than 5% in the top ten. What was sequenced was blood. The rearrangement joins TRBV18 to TRBJ1-4; TRBD1 is a possible D gene (6 bases). The receptor comes from a person aged 18-70 years in good health. The CDR3 DNA reads TGTGCCAGCTCACCTCAAACAGGGACCAATGAAAAACTGTTTTTT. Its translation: CASSPQTGTNEKLFF. The variable domain in full, with the rest retrieved from reference TRBV18 and TRBJ1-4, is NAGVMQNPRHLVRRRGQEARLRCSPMKGHSHVYWYRQLPEEGLKFMVYLQKENIIDESGMPKERFSAEFPKEGPSILRIQQVVRGDSAAYFCASSPQTGTNEKLFFGSGTQLSVL.